This entry describes one TCR beta chain. Authors' data handling: The assay estimated nucleated cells by amplifying reference gene primers. TCRdb keeps only in-frame clones here, not all; method: immunoSEQ multiplex PCR. V and J calls plus clone size are reproduced from that table; the DNA served to infer D and trimming. Among 65,000 to 90,000 clones listed, approximately 88% were seen once. The data belong to a study of blood T cell repertoires in COVID-19. Study in general: The United States, Italy and Spain supplied acute and convalescent COVID-19 samples. PBMCs, B-cell-depleted T cells, or T cells were the source of the cDNA or gDNA that made up the material.

The germline gives CDR1 MDHEN, CDR2 SYDVKM. V dropped 6 bases and J dropped 1; count of bases not matched to a gene: 8. The CDR3 runs 15 residues. The TCR comes from a man aged 25-40 years with acute or convalescent COVID-19. The source material was peripheral blood. The V gene is TRBV28, the J gene TRBJ1-1; 7 bases agree with TRBD1. In nucleotides, the CDR3 is TGTGCCAGCAGATATATGGACAGGTCGAACACTGAAGCTTTCTTT. It translates to CASRYMDRSNTEAFF. Full variable domain (remainder filled in from reference TRBV28 and TRBJ1-1): DVKVTQSSRYLVKRTGEKVFLECVQDMDHENMFWYRQDPGLGLRLIYFSYDVKMKEKGDIPEGYSVSREKKERFSLILESASTNQTSMYLCASRYMDRSNTEAFFGQGTRLTVV.